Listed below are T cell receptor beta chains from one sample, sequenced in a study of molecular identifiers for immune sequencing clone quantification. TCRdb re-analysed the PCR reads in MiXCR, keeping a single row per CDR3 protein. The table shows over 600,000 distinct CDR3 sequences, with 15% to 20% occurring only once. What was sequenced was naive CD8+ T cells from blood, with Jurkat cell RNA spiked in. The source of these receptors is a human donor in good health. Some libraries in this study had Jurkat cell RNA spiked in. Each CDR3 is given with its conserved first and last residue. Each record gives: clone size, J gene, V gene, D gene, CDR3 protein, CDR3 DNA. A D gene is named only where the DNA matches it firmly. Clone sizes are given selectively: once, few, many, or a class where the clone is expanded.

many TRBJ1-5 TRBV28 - CASSFGQPQHF TGTGCCAGCAGTTTTGGTCAGCCCCAGCATTTT
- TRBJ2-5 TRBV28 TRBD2 CASSLSLAGVGETQYF TGTGCCAGCAGTTTATCCCTAGCGGGGGTGGGGGAGACCCAGTACTTC
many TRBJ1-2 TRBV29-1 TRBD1 CSVDLDRVYGYTF TGCAGCGTTGATTTGGACAGGGTTTATGGCTACACCTTC
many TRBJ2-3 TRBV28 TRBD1 CASRPDSGGTQYF TGTGCCAGCAGGCCCGACTCAGGGGGCACGCAGTATTTT
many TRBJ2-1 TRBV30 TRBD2 CAWRMREESYNEQFF TGTGCCTGGAGGATGCGGGAGGAGAGCTACAATGAGCAGTTCTTC
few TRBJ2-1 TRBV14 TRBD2 CASSQETSYPPNEQFF TGTGCCAGCAGCCAAGAGACTAGCTATCCCCCCAATGAGCAGTTCTTC
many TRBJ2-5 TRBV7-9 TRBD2 CASSLLGAGDQETQYF TGTGCCAGCAGCCTCCTAGGGGCGGGGGACCAAGAGACCCAGTACTTC
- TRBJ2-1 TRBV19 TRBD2 CASSMSSGYNEQFF TGTGCCAGTAGTATGTCTAGCGGATACAATGAGCAGTTCTTC
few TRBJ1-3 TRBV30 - CAWTGLPGAGNTIYF TGTGCCTGGACGGGACTTCCAGGGGCTGGAAACACCATATATTTT
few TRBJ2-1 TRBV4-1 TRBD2 CASKGFSGGGNEQFF TGCGCCAGCAAAGGATTCAGCGGGGGAGGCAATGAGCAGTTCTTC
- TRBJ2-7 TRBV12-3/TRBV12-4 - CASSLGRTAIYEQYF TGTGCCAGCAGTTTAGGGAGGACAGCCATCTACGAGCAGTACTTC
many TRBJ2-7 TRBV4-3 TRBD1 CASSQETGGWGEQYF TGCGCCAGCAGCCAAGAAACAGGGGGCTGGGGCGAGCAGTACTTC
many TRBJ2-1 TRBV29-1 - CSHSPGGLRYNEQFF TGCAGCCACTCCCCCGGGGGGCTTAGATACAATGAGCAGTTCTTC
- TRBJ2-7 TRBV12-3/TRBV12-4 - CASSTSPLSLPYEQYF TGTGCCAGCAGTACCTCCCCCTTATCCTTACCCTACGAGCAGTACTTC
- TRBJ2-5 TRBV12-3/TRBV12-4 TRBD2 CAGSLGTKETQYF TGTGCCGGCAGTCTAGGGACTAAAGAGACCCAGTACTTC
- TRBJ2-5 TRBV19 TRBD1 CASSSDAVGTGYQETQYF TGTGCCAGTAGCTCCGACGCCGTCGGGACAGGGTACCAAGAGACCCAGTACTTC
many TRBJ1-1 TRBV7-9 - CASSSGLLFTEAFF TGTGCCAGCAGCTCCGGGCTTTTATTCACTGAAGCTTTCTTT
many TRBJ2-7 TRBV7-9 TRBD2 CASSSGTSGGHYEQYF TGTGCCAGCAGCTCCGGGACTAGCGGGGGCCACTACGAGCAGTACTTC
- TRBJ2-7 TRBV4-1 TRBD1 CASSQVAGTGSYEQYF TGCGCCAGCAGCCAAGTCGCCGGGACAGGGTCCTACGAGCAGTACTTC
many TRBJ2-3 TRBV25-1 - CASSEQSGDASTDTQYF TGTGCCAGCAGTGAACAGTCTGGCGATGCTAGCACAGATACGCAGTATTTT
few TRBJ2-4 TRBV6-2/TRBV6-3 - CASSYWDKNIQYF TGTGCCAGCAGTTACTGGGACAAAAACATTCAGTACTTC
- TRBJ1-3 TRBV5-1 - CASSLDPTGRVGNAIYF TGCGCCAGCAGCTTGGACCCTACAGGGAGGGTTGGAAACGCCATATATTTT
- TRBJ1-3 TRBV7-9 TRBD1 CASSHMTGSGNTIYF TGTGCCAGCAGCCACATGACAGGGTCTGGAAACACCATATATTTT
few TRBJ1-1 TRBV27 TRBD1 CASSLEQGLNTEAFF TGTGCCAGCAGTTTAGAACAGGGGTTGAACACTGAAGCTTTCTTT
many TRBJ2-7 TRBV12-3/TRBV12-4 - CASSLSLLGEQYF TGTGCCAGCAGTTTAAGTCTACTGGGCGAGCAGTACTTC
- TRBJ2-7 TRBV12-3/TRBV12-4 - CASSRERFDEQYF TGTGCCAGTTCCAGGGAGCGTTTCGACGAGCAGTACTTC
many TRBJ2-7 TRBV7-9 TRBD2 CASSGGLAGGPTYEQYF TGTGCCAGCAGCGGAGGACTAGCGGGAGGACCTACCTACGAGCAGTACTTC
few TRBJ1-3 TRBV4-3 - CASSQAEPSGNTIYF TGCGCCAGCAGCCAAGCGGAGCCCTCTGGAAACACCATATATTTT
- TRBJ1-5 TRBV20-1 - CSARERGVNQPQHF TGCAGTGCTAGAGAGAGGGGAGTCAATCAGCCCCAGCATTTT
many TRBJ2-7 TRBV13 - CASSSESGKWDEQYF TGTGCCAGCAGTTCAGAGTCGGGCAAATGGGACGAGCAGTACTTC
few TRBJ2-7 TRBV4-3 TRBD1 CASSQDYGQGSYEQYF TGCGCCAGCAGCCAAGATTATGGACAGGGCTCCTACGAGCAGTACTTC
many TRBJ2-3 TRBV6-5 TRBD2 CASSLAGGPGLDTQYF TGTGCCAGCAGCCTAGCGGGGGGGCCTGGTTTAGATACGCAGTATTTT